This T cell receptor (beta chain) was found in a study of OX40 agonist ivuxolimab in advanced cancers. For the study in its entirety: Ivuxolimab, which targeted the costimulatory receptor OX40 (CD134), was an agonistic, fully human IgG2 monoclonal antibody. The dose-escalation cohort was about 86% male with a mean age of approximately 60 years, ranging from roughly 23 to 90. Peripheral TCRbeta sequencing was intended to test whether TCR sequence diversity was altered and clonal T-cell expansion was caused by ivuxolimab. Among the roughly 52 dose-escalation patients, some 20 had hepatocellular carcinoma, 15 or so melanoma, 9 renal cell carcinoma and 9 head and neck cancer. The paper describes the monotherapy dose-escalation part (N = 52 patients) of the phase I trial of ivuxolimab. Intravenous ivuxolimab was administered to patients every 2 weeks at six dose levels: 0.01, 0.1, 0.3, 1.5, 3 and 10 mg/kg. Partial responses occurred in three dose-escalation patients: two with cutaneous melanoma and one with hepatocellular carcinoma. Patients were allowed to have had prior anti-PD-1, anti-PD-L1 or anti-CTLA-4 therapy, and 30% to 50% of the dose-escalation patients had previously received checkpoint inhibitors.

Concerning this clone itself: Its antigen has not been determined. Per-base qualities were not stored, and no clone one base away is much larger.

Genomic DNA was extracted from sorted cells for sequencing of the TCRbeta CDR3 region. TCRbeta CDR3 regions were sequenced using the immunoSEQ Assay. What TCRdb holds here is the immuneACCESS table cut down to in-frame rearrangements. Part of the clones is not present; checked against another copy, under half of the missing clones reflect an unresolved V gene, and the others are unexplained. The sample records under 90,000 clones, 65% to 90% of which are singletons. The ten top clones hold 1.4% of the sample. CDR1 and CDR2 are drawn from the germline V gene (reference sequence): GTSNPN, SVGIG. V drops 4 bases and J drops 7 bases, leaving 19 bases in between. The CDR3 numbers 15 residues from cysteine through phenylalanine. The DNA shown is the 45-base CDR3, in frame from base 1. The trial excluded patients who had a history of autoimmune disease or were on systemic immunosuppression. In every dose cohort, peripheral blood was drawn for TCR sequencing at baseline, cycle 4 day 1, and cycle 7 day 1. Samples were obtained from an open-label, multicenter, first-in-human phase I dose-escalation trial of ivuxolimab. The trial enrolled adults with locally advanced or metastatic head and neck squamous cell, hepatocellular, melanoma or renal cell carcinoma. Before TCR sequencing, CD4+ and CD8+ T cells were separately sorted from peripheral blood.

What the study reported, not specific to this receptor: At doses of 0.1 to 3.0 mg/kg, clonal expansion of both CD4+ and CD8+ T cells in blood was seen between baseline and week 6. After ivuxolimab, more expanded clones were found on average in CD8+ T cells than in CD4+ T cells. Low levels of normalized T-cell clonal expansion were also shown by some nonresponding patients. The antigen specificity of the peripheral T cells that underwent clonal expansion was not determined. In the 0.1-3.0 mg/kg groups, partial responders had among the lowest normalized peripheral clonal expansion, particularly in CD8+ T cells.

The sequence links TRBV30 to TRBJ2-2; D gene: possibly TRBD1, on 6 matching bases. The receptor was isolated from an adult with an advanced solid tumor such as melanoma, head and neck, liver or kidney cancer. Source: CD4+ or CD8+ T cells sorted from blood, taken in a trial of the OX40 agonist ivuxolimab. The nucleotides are TGTGCCTGGACGTCGGGCCACAGGGCCTTCGGGGAGCTGTTTTTT. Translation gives CAWTSGHRAFGELFF.